A selection of T cell receptor beta chains follows, all from one sample in a study of neurological immune-mediated disorders. TCRdb itself ran the 5' RACE reads through MiXCR, one entry per CDR3 protein. The sample includes some 60,000 distinct CDR3 sequences, under 4.5% seen only once; the top ten take 3.1%. The specimen was PBMCs. The receptor source for this set is a woman aged 25 to 39 with multiple sclerosis. The CDR3 runs from the conserved cysteine through the conserved F or W. Fields, in order: J gene, V gene, D gene, clone size, CDR3 DNA, CDR3 protein. D genes are given only for firm matches. Some rows mark clone size as missing; the rest say once, few, many or name a class of expanded clone.

TRBJ2-3,TRBV5-6,TRBD2,many,TGTGCCAGCAGCATAATCGCGGGGGTGGGTGTGGATACGCAGTATTTT,CASSIIAGVGVDTQYF
TRBJ2-6,TRBV5-1,TRBD2,many,TGCGCCAGCAGTAATAGCGGGGGGAGTTCTGGGGCCAACGTCCTGACTTTC,CASSNSGGSSGANVLTF
TRBJ2-1,TRBV6-1,-,-,TGTGCCAGTCGGCCACTAACCGTGGATGAGCAGTTCTTC,CASRPLTVDEQFF
TRBJ1-2,TRBV3-1,TRBD1,-,TGTGCCAGCAGCCCTAACATACAGGGGAATGGCTACACCTTC,CASSPNIQGNGYTF
TRBJ2-7,TRBV7-9,-,few,TGTGCCAGCAGAACGGCTAACGAGCAGTACTTC,CASRTANEQYF
TRBJ1-3,TRBV5-1,-,many,TGCGCCAGCAGCTTGACAGGCTCTGGAAACACCATATATTTT,CASSLTGSGNTIYF
TRBJ1-1,TRBV7-2,-,many,TGTGCCAGCAGCTTAGACGTCAGGACTGAAGCTTTCTTT,CASSLDVRTEAFF
TRBJ2-6,TRBV5-5,TRBD2,many,TGTGCCAGCAGCGCCGGACTAGGGGACGGGGCCAACGTCCTGACTTTC,CASSAGLGDGANVLTF
TRBJ2-1,TRBV5-1,TRBD2,many,TGCGCCAGCAGCCGCGGGACTAGCAGCAATGAGCAGTTCTTC,CASSRGTSSNEQFF
TRBJ2-5,TRBV27,TRBD1,many,TGTGCCAGCAGTTTAGGCTCCGGGACAGGGGCGCAAGAGACCCAGTACTTC,CASSLGSGTGAQETQYF
TRBJ2-1,TRBV5-1,-,many,TGCGCCAGCAGCTTGGTCGGGCTCTTTTACAATGAGCAGTTCTTC,CASSLVGLFYNEQFF
TRBJ1-4,TRBV5-1,-,many,TGCGCCAGCAGCCAAGGGACGGATTCCAATGAAAAACTGTTTTTT,CASSQGTDSNEKLFF
TRBJ2-3,TRBV4-1,TRBD2,-,TGCGCCAGCAGACAGAGCGGGAGTCCCTCCGATACGCAGTATTTT,CASRQSGSPSDTQYF
TRBJ2-3,TRBV7-2,-,many,TGTGCCAGCAGCTTAATGTTGGGGGCCGATACGCAGTATTTT,CASSLMLGADTQYF
TRBJ2-7,TRBV5-1,TRBD2,many,TGCGCCAGCAGCCCCGGGAGGGGCTACGAGCAGTACTTC,CASSPGRGYEQYF
TRBJ2-7,TRBV4-3,TRBD1,many,TGCGCCAGCAGCCCTGGGACAGGGGACTACGAGCAGTACTTC,CASSPGTGDYEQYF
TRBJ2-2,TRBV5-6,TRBD2,-,TGTGCCAGCAGCGGGGAAGCCGGGAGGGACACCGGGGAGCTGTTTTTT,CASSGEAGRDTGELFF
TRBJ1-5,TRBV20-1,-,many,TGCAGTGCCCCCCTGGGGGGGAATCAGCCCCAGCATTTT,CSAPLGGNQPQHF
TRBJ2-3,TRBV5-1,TRBD1,many,TGCGCCAGCAGCCGCAGACAGGGAGACACAGATACGCAGTATTTT,CASSRRQGDTDTQYF
TRBJ1-6,TRBV6-5,TRBD1,many,TGTGCCAGCCGCCCACAGGGGTCCTATAATTCACCCCTCCACTTT,CASRPQGSYNSPLHF